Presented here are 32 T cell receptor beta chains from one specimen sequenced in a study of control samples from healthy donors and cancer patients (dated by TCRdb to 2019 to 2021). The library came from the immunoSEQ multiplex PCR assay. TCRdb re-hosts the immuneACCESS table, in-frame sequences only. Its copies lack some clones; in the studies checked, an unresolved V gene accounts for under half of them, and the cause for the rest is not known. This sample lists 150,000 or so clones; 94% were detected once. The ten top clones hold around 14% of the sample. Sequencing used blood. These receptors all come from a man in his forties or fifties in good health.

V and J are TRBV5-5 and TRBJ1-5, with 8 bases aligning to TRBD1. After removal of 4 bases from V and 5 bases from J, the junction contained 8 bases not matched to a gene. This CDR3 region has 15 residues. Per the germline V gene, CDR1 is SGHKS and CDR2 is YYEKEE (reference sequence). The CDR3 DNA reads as TGTGCCAGCAGCCTACAGGGGGAAGACTATCAGCCCCAGCATTTT. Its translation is CASSLQGEDYQPQHF. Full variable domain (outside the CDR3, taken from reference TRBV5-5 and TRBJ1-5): DAGVTQSPTHLIKTRGQQVTLRCSPISGHKSVSWYQQVLGQGPQFIFQYYEKEERGRGNFPDRFSARQFPNYSSELNVNALLLGDSALYLCASSLQGEDYQPQHFGDGTRLSIL.

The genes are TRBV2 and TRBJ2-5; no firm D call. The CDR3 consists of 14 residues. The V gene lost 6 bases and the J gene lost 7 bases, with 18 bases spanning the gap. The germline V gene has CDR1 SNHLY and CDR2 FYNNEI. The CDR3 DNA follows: TGTGCCAGCAGAGGGATTATCGGTTCGGGGACCCAGTACTTC. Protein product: CASRGIIGSGTQYF.

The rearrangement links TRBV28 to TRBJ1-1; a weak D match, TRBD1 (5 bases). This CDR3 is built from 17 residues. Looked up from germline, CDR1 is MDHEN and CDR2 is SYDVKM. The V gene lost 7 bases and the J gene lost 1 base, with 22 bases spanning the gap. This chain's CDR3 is CASTLTVKTVKNTEAFF. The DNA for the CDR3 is TGTGCCAGCACCCTCACGGTTAAGACAGTAAAGAACACTGAAGCTTTCTTT.

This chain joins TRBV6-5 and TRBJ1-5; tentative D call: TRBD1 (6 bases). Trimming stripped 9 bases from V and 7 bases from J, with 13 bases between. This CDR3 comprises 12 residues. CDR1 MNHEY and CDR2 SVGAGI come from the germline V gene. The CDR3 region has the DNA TGTGCCAGTAACAGGGTGGACCAGCCCCAGCATTTT. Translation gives CASNRVDQPQHF.

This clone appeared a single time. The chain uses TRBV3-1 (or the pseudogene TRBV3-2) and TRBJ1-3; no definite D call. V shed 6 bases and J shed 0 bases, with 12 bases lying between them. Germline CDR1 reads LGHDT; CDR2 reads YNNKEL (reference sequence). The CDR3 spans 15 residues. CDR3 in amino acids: CASRDRAFSGNTIYF. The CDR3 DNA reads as TGTGCCAGCAGAGATCGGGCCTTCTCTGGAAACACCATATATTTT.

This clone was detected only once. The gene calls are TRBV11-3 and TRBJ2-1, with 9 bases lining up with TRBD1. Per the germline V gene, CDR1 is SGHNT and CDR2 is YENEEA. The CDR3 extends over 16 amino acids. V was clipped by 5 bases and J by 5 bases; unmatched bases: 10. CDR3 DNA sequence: TGTGCCAGCAGCACGAGGACAGGGGAAGGGGACAATGAGCAGTTCTTC. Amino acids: CASSTRTGEGDNEQFF.

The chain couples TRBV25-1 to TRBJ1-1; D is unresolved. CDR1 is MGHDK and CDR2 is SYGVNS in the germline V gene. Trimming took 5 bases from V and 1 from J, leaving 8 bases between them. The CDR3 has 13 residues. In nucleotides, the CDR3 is TGTGCCAGCAGTATGCCAGCGAACACTGAAGCTTTCTTT. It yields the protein CASSMPANTEAFF.

Here the CDR3 DNA reads TGTGCCAGCTCACCAGCAGGGTCTAACACTGAAGCTTTCTTT. Protein product: CASSPAGSNTEAFF. The genes are TRBV18 and TRBJ1-1; TRBD1 is a possible D gene (5 bases). The CDR3 is 14 residues long. V was pared by 2 bases and J by 2 bases, with 9 bases between. Germline CDR1 is KGHSH and CDR2 is LQKENI.

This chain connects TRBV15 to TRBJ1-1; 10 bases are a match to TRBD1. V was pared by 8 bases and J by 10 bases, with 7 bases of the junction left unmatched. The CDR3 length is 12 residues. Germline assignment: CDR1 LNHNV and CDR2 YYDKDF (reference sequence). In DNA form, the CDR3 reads TGTGCCACCGGGACAGGGGATGGTCGAGCTTTCTTT. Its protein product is CATGTGDGRAFF.

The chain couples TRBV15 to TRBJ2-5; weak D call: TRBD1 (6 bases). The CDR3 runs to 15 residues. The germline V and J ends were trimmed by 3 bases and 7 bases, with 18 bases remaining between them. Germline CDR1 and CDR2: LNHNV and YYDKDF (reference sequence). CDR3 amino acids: CATSSDRQAGGTQYF. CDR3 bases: TGTGCCACCAGCAGTGATAGACAGGCCGGAGGGACCCAGTACTTC.

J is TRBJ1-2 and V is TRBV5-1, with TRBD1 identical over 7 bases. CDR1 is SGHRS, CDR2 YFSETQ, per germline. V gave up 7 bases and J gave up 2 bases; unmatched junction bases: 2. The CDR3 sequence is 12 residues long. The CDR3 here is CASGTVNYGYTF. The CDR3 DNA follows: TGCGCCAGCGGGACAGTCAACTATGGCTACACCTTC. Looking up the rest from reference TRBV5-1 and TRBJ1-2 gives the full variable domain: KAGVTQTPRYLIKTRGQQVTLSCSPISGHRSVSWYQQTPGQGLQFLFEYFSETQRNKGNFPGRFSGRQFSNSRSEMNVSTLELGDSALYLCASGTVNYGYTFGSGTRLTVV.

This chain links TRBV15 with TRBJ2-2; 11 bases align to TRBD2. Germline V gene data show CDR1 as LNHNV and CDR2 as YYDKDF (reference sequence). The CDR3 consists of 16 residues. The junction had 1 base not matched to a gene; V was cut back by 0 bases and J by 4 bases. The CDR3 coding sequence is TGTGCCACCAGCAGAGAACTAGCGGGAGTCACCGGGGAGCTGTTTTTT. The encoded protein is CATSRELAGVTGELFF.

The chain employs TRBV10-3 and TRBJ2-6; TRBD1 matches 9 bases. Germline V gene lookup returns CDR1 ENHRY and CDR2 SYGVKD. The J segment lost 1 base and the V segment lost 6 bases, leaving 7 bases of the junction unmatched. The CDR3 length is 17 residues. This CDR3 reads CAIRTGTGSSGANVLTF. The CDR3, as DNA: TGTGCCATCAGGACCGGGACAGGGTCTTCTGGGGCCAACGTCCTGACTTTC.

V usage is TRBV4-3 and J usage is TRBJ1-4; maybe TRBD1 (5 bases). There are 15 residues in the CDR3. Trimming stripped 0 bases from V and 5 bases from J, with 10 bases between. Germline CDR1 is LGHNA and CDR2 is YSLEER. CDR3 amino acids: CASSQDWDRNEKLFF. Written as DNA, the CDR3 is TGCGCCAGCAGCCAAGATTGGGACCGCAATGAAAAACTGTTTTTT.

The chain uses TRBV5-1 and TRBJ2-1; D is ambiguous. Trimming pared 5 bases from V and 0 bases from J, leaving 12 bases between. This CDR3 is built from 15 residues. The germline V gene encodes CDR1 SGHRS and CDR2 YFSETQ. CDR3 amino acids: CASSRLQSSYNEQFF. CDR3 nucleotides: TGCGCCAGCAGTAGGTTACAGAGCTCCTACAATGAGCAGTTCTTC.

CDR3 sequence (DNA): TGTGCCAGCAGCCAAAAGGGGGCTGTGGATACGCAGTATTTT. Translating it yields CASSQKGAVDTQYF. This chain joins TRBV11-2 and TRBJ2-3, with TRBD1 matching over 7 bases. The CDR3 contains 14 residues. Germline lookup yields CDR1 SGHAT and CDR2 FQNNGV. J lost 6 bases, V lost 5 bases, and 8 bases had no gene match.

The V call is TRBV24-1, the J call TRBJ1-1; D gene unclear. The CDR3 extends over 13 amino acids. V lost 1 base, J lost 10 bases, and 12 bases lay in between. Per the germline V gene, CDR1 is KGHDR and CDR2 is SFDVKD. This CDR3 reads CATSDFRSRVAFF. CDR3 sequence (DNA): TGTGCCACCAGTGATTTTAGAAGTAGGGTAGCTTTCTTT.

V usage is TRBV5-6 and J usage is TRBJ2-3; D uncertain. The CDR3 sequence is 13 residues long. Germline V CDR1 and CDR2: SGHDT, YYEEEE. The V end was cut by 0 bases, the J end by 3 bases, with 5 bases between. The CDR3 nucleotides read TGTGCCAGCAGCTTGGTGATGACAGATACGCAGTATTTT. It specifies CASSLVMTDTQYF.

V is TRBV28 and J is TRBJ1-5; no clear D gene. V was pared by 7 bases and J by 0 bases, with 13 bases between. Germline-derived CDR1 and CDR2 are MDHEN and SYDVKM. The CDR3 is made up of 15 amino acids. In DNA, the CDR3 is TGTGCCAGCACCTTGAGGTGGTTTAGCAATCAGCCCCAGCATTTT. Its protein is CASTLRWFSNQPQHF.

In DNA, the CDR3 is TGTGCCAGCGAGGGGACTTTAACTGGAAACACCATATATTTT. It is translated as CASEGTLTGNTIYF. The chain employs TRBV7-2 and TRBJ1-3; D is perhaps TRBD1 (5 bases). CDR3 length: 14 amino acids. V was cut by 8 bases and J by 2 bases, with 13 bases left in between. Germline V gene lookup returns CDR1 SGHTA and CDR2 FQGNSA.

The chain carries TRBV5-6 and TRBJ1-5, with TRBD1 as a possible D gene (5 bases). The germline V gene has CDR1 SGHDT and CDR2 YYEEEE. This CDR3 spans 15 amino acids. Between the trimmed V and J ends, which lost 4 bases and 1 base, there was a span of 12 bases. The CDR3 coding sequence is TGTGCCAGCAGCGATAGCCGGGACAGCAATCAGCCCCAGCATTTT. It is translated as CASSDSRDSNQPQHF.

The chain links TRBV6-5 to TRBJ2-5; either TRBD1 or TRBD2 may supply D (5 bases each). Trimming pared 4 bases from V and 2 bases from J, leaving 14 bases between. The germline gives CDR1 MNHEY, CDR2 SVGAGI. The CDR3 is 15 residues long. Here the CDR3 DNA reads TGTGCCAGCAGTTTGACAGAGGGTTGGCAAGAGACCCAGTACTTC. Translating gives CASSLTEGWQETQYF.

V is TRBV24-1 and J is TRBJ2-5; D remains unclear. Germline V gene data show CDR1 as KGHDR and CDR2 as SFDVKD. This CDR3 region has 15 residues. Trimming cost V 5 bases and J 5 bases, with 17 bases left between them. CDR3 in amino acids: CATSGWAGATETQYF. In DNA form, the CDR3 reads TGTGCCACCAGTGGATGGGCCGGTGCCACGGAGACCCAGTACTTC.

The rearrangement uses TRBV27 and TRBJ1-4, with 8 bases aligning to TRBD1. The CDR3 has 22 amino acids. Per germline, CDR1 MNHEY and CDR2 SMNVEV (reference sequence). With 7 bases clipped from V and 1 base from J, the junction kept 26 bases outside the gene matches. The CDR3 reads CASTTFMTRGQVNGLTNEKLFF. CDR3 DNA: TGTGCCAGCACTACGTTTATGACCAGGGGGCAGGTCAATGGTTTAACTAATGAAAAACTGTTTTTT. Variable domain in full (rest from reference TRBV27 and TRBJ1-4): EAQVTQNPRYLITVTGKKLTVTCSQNMNHEYMSWYRQDPGLGLRQIYYSMNVEVTDKGDVPEGYKVSRKEKRNFPLILESPSPNQTSLYFCASTTFMTRGQVNGLTNEKLFFGSGTQLSVL.

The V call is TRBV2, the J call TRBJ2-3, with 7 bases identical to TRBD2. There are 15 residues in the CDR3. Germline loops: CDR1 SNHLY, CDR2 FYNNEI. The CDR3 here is CTWGGLLPGADTQYF. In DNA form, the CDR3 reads TGTACTTGGGGAGGGCTCCTACCTGGCGCAGATACGCAGTATTTT.

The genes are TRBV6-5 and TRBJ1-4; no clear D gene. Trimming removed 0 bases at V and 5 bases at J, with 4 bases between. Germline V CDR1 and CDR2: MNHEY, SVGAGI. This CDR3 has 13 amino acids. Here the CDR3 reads CASSYSLNEKLFF. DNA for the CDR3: TGTGCCAGCAGTTACTCGTTGAATGAAAAACTGTTTTTT.

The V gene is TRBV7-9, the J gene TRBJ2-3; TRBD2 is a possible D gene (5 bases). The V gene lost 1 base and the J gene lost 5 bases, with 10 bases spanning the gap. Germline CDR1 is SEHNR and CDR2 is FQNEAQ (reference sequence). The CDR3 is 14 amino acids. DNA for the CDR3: TGTGCCAGCAGCTTAGAATCAGCGGTAGATACGCAGTATTTT. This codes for CASSLESAVDTQYF.

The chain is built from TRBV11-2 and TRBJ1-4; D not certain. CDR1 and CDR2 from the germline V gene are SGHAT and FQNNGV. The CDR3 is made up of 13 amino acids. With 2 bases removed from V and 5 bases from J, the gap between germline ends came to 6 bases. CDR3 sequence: CASSLTPNEKLFF. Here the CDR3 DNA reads TGTGCCAGCAGCTTAACCCCGAATGAAAAACTGTTTTTT.

The CDR3 sequence is CASSPRQGLNTEAFF. In DNA form, the CDR3 reads TGTGCCAGCAGCCCAAGACAGGGGTTGAACACTGAAGCTTTCTTT. The J gene is TRBJ1-1, the V gene TRBV11-2; 8 nucleotides line up with TRBD1. This CDR3 has 15 amino acids. The J segment lost 0 bases and the V segment lost 5 bases, leaving 5 bases of the junction unmatched. The germline V gene encodes CDR1 SGHAT and CDR2 FQNNGV.

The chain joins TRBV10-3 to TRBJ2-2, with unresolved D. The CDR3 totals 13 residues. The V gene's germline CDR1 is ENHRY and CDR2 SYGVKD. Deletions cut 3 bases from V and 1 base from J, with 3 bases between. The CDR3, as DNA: TGTGCCATCAGTGAACGGAACACCGGGGAGCTGTTTTTT. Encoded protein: CAISERNTGELFF.

CDR3 coding DNA: TGCGCCAGCAGCTTGGAAACAGGGAGGAGGACTGAAGCTTTCTTT. Protein sequence: CASSLETGRRTEAFF. The V call is TRBV5-1, the J call TRBJ1-1; perhaps TRBD1 as D (6 bases). This CDR3 has 15 residues. In germline, CDR1 is SGHRS, CDR2 YFSETQ. V was shortened by 0 bases and J by 5 bases, with 14 bases between the two germline ends. Combining the CDR3 with reference TRBV5-1 and TRBJ1-1 gives the whole variable domain KAGVTQTPRYLIKTRGQQVTLSCSPISGHRSVSWYQQTPGQGLQFLFEYFSETQRNKGNFPGRFSGRQFSNSRSEMNVSTLELGDSALYLCASSLETGRRTEAFFGQGTRLTVV.

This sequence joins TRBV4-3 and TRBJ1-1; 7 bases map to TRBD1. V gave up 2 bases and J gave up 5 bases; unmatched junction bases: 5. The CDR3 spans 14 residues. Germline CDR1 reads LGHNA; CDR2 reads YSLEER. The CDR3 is CASSQFSGGTEAFF. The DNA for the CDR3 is TGCGCCAGCAGCCAATTCTCAGGGGGAACTGAAGCTTTCTTT.